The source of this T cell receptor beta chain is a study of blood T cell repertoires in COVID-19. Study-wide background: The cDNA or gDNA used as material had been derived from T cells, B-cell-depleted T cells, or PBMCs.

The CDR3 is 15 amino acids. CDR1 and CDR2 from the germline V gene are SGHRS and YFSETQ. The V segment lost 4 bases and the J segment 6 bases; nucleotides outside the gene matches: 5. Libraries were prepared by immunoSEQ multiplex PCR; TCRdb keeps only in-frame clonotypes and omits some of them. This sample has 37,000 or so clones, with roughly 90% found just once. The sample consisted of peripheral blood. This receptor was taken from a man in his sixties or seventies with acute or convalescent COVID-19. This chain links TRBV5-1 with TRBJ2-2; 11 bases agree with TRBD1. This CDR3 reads CASSPGQGGAGELFF. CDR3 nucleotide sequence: TGCGCCAGCAGCCCGGGACAGGGGGGCGCCGGGGAGCTGTTTTTT.